Following are 25 T cell receptor beta chains from one sample sequenced in a study of graft-versus-host responses after intestinal transplantation. Only in-frame clones appear in the TCRdb table, and some are missing; sequencing was by immunoSEQ multiplex PCR. The sample consists of some 85,000 clones, around 93% of them appearing once. Which antigens these TCRs recognize remains unknown. Here the sequenced sample was unstimulated CD8+ T cells sorted from spleen or lymph node cells, taken before transplant. These receptors were collected from a human donor who was the organ donor for an intestinal transplant.

This chain connects TRBV5-1 to TRBJ2-5, with 10 bases fitting TRBD1. With V trimmed by 1 base and J by 5 bases, 2 bases remained unmatched. The CDR3 contains 14 residues. Germline CDR1 SGHRS, CDR2 YFSETQ. The CDR3 loop is CASSLWTGGETQYF. For the CDR3, the DNA is TGCGCCAGCAGCTTGTGGACAGGGGGGGAGACCCAGTACTTC.

V is TRBV6-1 and J is TRBJ1-2, with D possibly matching TRBD1 (6 bases). CDR1 is MNHNS and CDR2 is SASEGT in the germline V gene. The CDR3 is 13 residues long. Between the trimmed V and J ends, which lost 1 base and 6 bases, there was a span of 9 bases. This CDR3 reads CASSEVTGNGYTF. CDR3 coding DNA: TGTGCCAGCAGTGAAGTCACAGGGAATGGCTACACCTTC.

This sequence joins TRBV2 and TRBJ2-7; 10 bases line up with TRBD2. This CDR3 has 16 amino acids. From germline, CDR1 is SNHLY and CDR2 FYNNEI. V lost 3 bases to trimming and J lost 3 bases; unmatched junction nucleotides: 8. The CDR3 nucleotides are TGTGCCAGCAGTGATGATGTAGCGGGGGGCCTCTACGAGCAGTACTTC. Protein product: CASSDDVAGGLYEQYF.

The CDR3 region is CASSPGQTYEQYF. The CDR3 DNA is TGTGCCAGCAGCCCGGGACAGACCTACGAGCAGTACTTC. This chain joins TRBV13 and TRBJ2-7; 7 nucleotides align to TRBD1. J was trimmed by 2 bases and V by 5 bases; bases with no gene match: 3. The CDR3 loop spans 13 amino acids. CDR1 is PRHDT, CDR2 FYEKMQ, per germline (reference sequence).

The chain employs TRBV5-6 and TRBJ2-6; D remains unclear. Germline CDR1 SGHDT, CDR2 YYEEEE. The CDR3 has 14 amino acids. Trimming took off 4 bases at V and 4 bases at J, with 9 bases between the two ends. The CDR3 coding sequence is TGTGCCAGCAGCCCGGTCGGGGGGGCCAACGTCCTGACTTTC. This translates into CASSPVGGANVLTF.

The rearrangement uses TRBV19 and TRBJ2-3; D perhaps matches TRBD1 (5 bases). With 3 bases removed from V and 0 bases from J, the gap between germline ends came to 16 bases. Germline V gene sequence: CDR1 LNHDA, CDR2 SQIVND (reference sequence). The CDR3 is made up of 17 amino acids. The CDR3 DNA follows: TGTGCCAGTAGTATTAGGACAAGTATGGTTAGCACAGATACGCAGTATTTT. It is translated as CASSIRTSMVSTDTQYF.

This chain joins TRBV6-5 and TRBJ2-7; a weak D match, TRBD1 (5 bases). Germline assignment: CDR1 MNHEY and CDR2 SVGAGI. The CDR3 runs 13 residues. V shed 4 bases and J shed 2 bases, with 9 bases lying between them. Here the CDR3 reads CASSLGPTYEQYF. The CDR3, as DNA: TGTGCCAGCAGTTTGGGGCCCACCTACGAGCAGTACTTC.

This sequence joins TRBV10-3 and TRBJ2-1; a possible D gene is TRBD2 (6 bases). Germline values: CDR1 ENHRY, CDR2 SYGVKD. The CDR3 totals 15 residues. V lost 6 bases and J lost 7, with 19 bases in between. The chain's CDR3 is CAIRLYSAGVNEQFF. CDR3 coding DNA: TGTGCCATCAGATTGTACTCAGCGGGTGTAAATGAGCAGTTCTTC.

V and J are TRBV6-5 and TRBJ1-3; weak D call: TRBD1 (5 bases). The CDR3 totals 14 residues. CDR1 and CDR2 from the germline V gene are MNHEY and SVGAGI. The germline V and J ends were trimmed by 2 bases and 2 bases, with 7 bases remaining between them. In DNA form, the CDR3 reads TGTGCCAGCAGTTACGCGGGGCCTGGAAACACCATATATTTT. Translated: CASSYAGPGNTIYF.

This clone was observed once. The chain joins TRBV7-9 to TRBJ1-2, with D perhaps TRBD1 (6 bases). Per the germline V gene, CDR1 is SEHNR and CDR2 is FQNEAQ (reference sequence). The CDR3 has 15 residues. V lost 5 bases to trimming and J lost 8 bases, with 21 bases between them. The DNA of the CDR3 is TGTGCCAGCAGCCCAGTAGGACAGATGAAGGGAGGCTACACCTTC. Amino acid sequence: CASSPVGQMKGGYTF.

This clone was recorded once. This chain connects TRBV6-6 to TRBJ1-2; TRBD1 matches 8 bases. V trimming: 2 bases; J trimming: 5 bases; junction bases outside the gene matches: 7. Germline lookup yields CDR1 MNHNY and CDR2 SVGAGI (reference sequence). The length of the CDR3 is 15 residues. The CDR3 bases are TGTGCCAGCAGTTACCCGGGACAGGAGAAATATGGCTACACCTTC. Translated, it gives CASSYPGQEKYGYTF.

The chain links TRBV6-6 to TRBJ2-6, with no clear D. This CDR3 region has 14 residues. Germline CDR1 is MNHNY and CDR2 is SVGAGI (reference sequence). V lost 6 bases and J 1 base, leaving 7 bases between the germline ends. In DNA, the CDR3 is TGTGCCAGCAGGGAGTCGTCTGGGGCCAACGTCCTGACTTTC. Translation: CASRESSGANVLTF.

The chain uses TRBV9 and TRBJ2-2, with TRBD2 matching 10 bases. V shed 3 bases, J shed 5 bases, and the junction held 7 bases outside the gene matches. CDR3 length equals 16 residues. Germline CDR1 is SGDLS and CDR2 is YYNGEE. CDR3 DNA: TGTGCCAGCAGCGCCAGCAGCGGGGGGGCTACCGGGGAGCTGTTTTTT. Translated: CASSASSGGATGELFF.

V and J are TRBV7-9 and TRBJ1-2; TRBD1 agrees at 12 bases. The CDR3 runs 15 residues. After removal of 8 bases from V and 4 bases from J, the junction contained 8 bases not matched to a gene. Germline loops: CDR1 SEHNR, CDR2 FQNEAQ (reference sequence). CDR3 nucleotide sequence: TGTGCCAGCCTCGGGGACAGGGGGCAAGGCTATGGCTACACCTTC. Its protein is CASLGDRGQGYGYTF.

This clone was recorded once. The CDR3 DNA sequence: TGTGCCAGCAGTATGACTAGCGGGTTGGGCAATGAGCAGTTCTTC. Translating gives CASSMTSGLGNEQFF. V and J are TRBV27 and TRBJ2-1, with 10 bases identical to TRBD2. The germline gives CDR1 MNHEY, CDR2 SMNVEV (reference sequence). Trimming cost V 5 bases and J 6 bases; bases outside gene matches: 7. The CDR3 totals 15 residues.

The rearrangement links TRBV7-6 to TRBJ2-7, with a weak D call TRBD2 (7 bases). CDR3 length: 13 residues. The V end lost 1 base, the J end lost 5 bases, and 9 bases lay between the germline ends. Germline CDR1 and CDR2: SGHVS and FNYEAQ. The CDR3 here is CASSLGGGNEQYF. In DNA form, the CDR3 reads TGTGCCAGCAGCTTAGGGGGGGGCAACGAGCAGTACTTC.

The chain has TRBV2 and TRBJ2-7; a weak D match, TRBD1 (5 bases). Germline-derived CDR1 and CDR2 are SNHLY and FYNNEI. Between the trimmed V and J ends, which lost 6 bases and 5 bases, there was a span of 14 bases. CDR3 length: 13 residues. In DNA, the CDR3 is TGTGCCAGCAGAAGGGGAAGTGGCAACGAGCAGTACTTC. Amino acid sequence: CASRRGSGNEQYF. The complete variable domain, with remaining parts taken from reference TRBV2 and TRBJ2-7, reads EPEVTQTPSHQVTQMGQEVILRCVPISNHLYFYWYRQILGQKVEFLVSFYNNEISEKSEIFDDQFSVERPDGSNFTLKIRSTKLEDSAMYFCASRRGSGNEQYFGPGTRLTVT.

The chain joins TRBV4-2 to TRBJ2-7, with 16 bases lining up with TRBD2. CDR3 size: 20 residues. With V trimmed by 1 base and J by 2 bases, 11 bases remained unmatched. Germline V gene data show CDR1 as LGHNA and CDR2 as YNFKEQ. The CDR3 protein is CASSQGVYGTSGGAAYEQYF. CDR3 bases: TGTGCCAGCAGCCAAGGGGTATACGGGACTAGCGGGGGGGCCGCCTACGAGCAGTACTTC.

The CDR3 loop is CASSVGGSTYEQYF. CDR3 nucleotide sequence: TGTGCCAGCAGCGTGGGGGGTTCCACCTACGAGCAGTACTTC. This chain joins TRBV9 and TRBJ2-7; a weak D match, TRBD2 (6 bases). Germline V gene data show CDR1 as SGDLS and CDR2 as YYNGEE. Trimming removed 2 bases at V and 2 bases at J, with 11 bases between. The CDR3 spans 14 residues.

This chain links TRBV4-1 with TRBJ2-3, with 9 bases matching TRBD2. This CDR3 is 15 amino acids long. V trimming: 4 bases; J trimming: 6 bases; junction bases outside the gene matches: 8. Germline V CDR1 and CDR2: MGHRA, YSYEKL. This chain's CDR3 is CASSLPGLASDTQYF. The CDR3 DNA reads TGCGCCAGCAGCCTACCGGGACTAGCAAGCGATACGCAGTATTTT.

This chain uses TRBV7-9 with TRBJ1-2; D gene uncertain. Trimming left V 5 bases short and J 4 bases short, with 14 bases between. The CDR3 runs to 14 residues. The germline V gene has CDR1 SEHNR and CDR2 FQNEAQ (reference sequence). CDR3 region: CASSLGSQFYGYTF. In nucleotides, the CDR3 is TGTGCCAGCAGCCTAGGCTCACAGTTCTATGGCTACACCTTC.

V and J are TRBV11-2 and TRBJ2-7; 7 nucleotides agree with TRBD2. In germline, CDR1 is SGHAT, CDR2 FQNNGV. The CDR3 spans 14 residues. V lost 4 bases and J lost 4; bases outside the gene matches: 7. Written as DNA, the CDR3 is TGTGCCAGCAGCTACCTGGGCGGGGGATACGAGCAGTACTTC. This encodes CASSYLGGGYEQYF.

The chain joins TRBV13 to TRBJ2-5; TRBD1 matches 10 bases. The CDR3 has 13 amino acids. V shed 3 bases, J shed 13 bases, and the junction held 8 bases outside the gene matches. From germline, CDR1 is PRHDT and CDR2 FYEKMQ (reference sequence). The DNA for the CDR3 is TGTGCCAGCAGCTTGAGGGGACAGGGGTCTGCGTACTTC. Its protein product is CASSLRGQGSAYF.

The chain is built from TRBV5-8 and TRBJ2-3; 9 nucleotides align to TRBD2. The CDR3 contains 15 residues. The germline CDR1 and CDR2 sequences are SGHTS and YDEGEE. After removal of 2 bases from V and 2 bases from J, the junction contained 3 bases not matched to a gene. The DNA of the CDR3 is TGTGCCAGCAGCTTCGGGACTAGCACCACAGATACGCAGTATTTT. Protein sequence: CASSFGTSTTDTQYF.

This chain connects TRBV2 to TRBJ2-1; unclear D gene. The germline gives CDR1 SNHLY, CDR2 FYNNEI. Trimming stripped 4 bases from V and 6 bases from J, with 7 bases between. The CDR3 is 12 residues long. DNA of the CDR3: TGTGCCAGCAGTGCTCTTATCAATGAGCAGTTCTTC. Encoded protein: CASSALINEQFF.